The 10 T cell receptor beta chains reported below all come from one sample, sequenced in a study of T-cell reconstitution after alpha-beta-depleted transplantation in children. Unique molecular identifiers tagged the TCRbeta library. TCRdb re-analysed the PCR reads in MiXCR, keeping a single row per CDR3 protein. This repertoire shows around 500,000 distinct CDR3 sequences, more than 20% found once; its top ten account for approximately 14%. The sequenced sample was PBMCs, mostly from graft donor cells, obtained 360 days after TCRalphabeta/CD19-depleted stem cell transplant. The receptors derive from a boy younger than two who had a stem cell transplant for acute myeloid leukemia, so the T cells may come from the graft donor.

A few counts support this clonotype. This chain connects TRBV5-1 to TRBJ1-2; the match to TRBD1 covers 7 bases. J lost 0 bases, V lost 4 bases, and 3 bases had no gene match. Germline CDR1 reads SGHRS; CDR2 reads YFSETQ. The CDR3 totals 14 residues. CDR3 sequence (DNA): TGCGCCAGCAGCCCGGGACAGCCTAACTATGGCTACACCTTC. It codes for CASSPGQPNYGYTF.

This clonotype has at least ten counts. The rearrangement links TRBV5-1 to TRBJ1-2; D gene unclear. Germline V gene lookup returns CDR1 SGHRS and CDR2 YFSETQ. The V end lost 0 bases, the J end lost 7 bases, and 13 bases lay between the germline ends. The CDR3 is 14 amino acids. The CDR3 DNA reads as TGCGCCAGCAGCTTGGATAGTGTCGCTCTTGGCTACACCTTC. Protein: CASSLDSVALGYTF.

The chain recombines TRBV12-3 or TRBV12-4 with TRBJ2-2; 8 nucleotides agree with TRBD1. The ends lost 4 bases at V and 3 bases at J; junction bases unmatched: 4. The CDR3 totals 15 residues. The CDR3 coding sequence is TGTGCCAGCAGTTGGACAGGGAGAGACACCGGGGAGCTGTTTTTT. Translating gives CASSWTGRDTGELFF.

This clonotype was detected many times. The CDR3 protein is CASTVAGPDNEQFF. CDR3 coding DNA: TGTGCCAGCACTGTAGCGGGGCCGGACAATGAGCAGTTCTTC. The rearrangement joins TRBV12-3 or TRBV12-4 to TRBJ2-1, with 8 nucleotides matching TRBD2. The CDR3 has 14 residues. Trimming cost V 7 bases and J 5 bases; bases outside gene matches: 7.

This clonotype was observed many times. The genes are TRBV7-2 and TRBJ2-1; TRBD1 or TRBD2 may be the D gene (5 bases each). Germline V gene lookup returns CDR1 SGHTA and CDR2 FQGNSA. V dropped 9 bases and J dropped 4 bases, with 16 bases sitting between them. The CDR3 is 14 residues long. DNA of the CDR3: TGTGCCAGAGACAGCGGTCCCCTTTACAATGAGCAGTTCTTC. Translation: CARDSGPLYNEQFF.

V gene TRBV10-2 combines with J gene TRBJ2-3, with 7 bases matching TRBD2. Germline values: CDR1 WSHSY, CDR2 SAAADI. Unmatched junction bases numbered 5, after V lost 5 bases and J lost 0 bases. The CDR3 extends over 15 amino acids. The CDR3 bases are TGCGCCAGCAGTTTCCTAGCGGCTAGCACAGATACGCAGTATTTT. Its protein is CASSFLAASTDTQYF.

This clonotype was counted a few times. This CDR3 is CASSLADGGEQYF. CDR3 sequence (DNA): TGTGCCAGCAGTTTAGCTGATGGAGGCGAGCAGTACTTC. The chain has TRBV12-3 or TRBV12-4 and TRBJ2-7; D perhaps matches TRBD2 (5 bases). This CDR3 is built from 13 residues. V was clipped by 0 bases and J by 6 bases, with 9 bases between them.

This chain links TRBV2 with TRBJ2-1, with 11 bases that match TRBD2. Germline V gives CDR1 SNHLY, CDR2 FYNNEI. There are 18 residues in the CDR3. The ends lost 7 bases at V and 10 bases at J; junction bases unmatched: 21. In DNA form, the CDR3 reads TGTGCCAGCACCACGAAAGGGTTAGCGGGGGGGCCGTACGACGAGCAGTTCTTC. Translation gives CASTTKGLAGGPYDEQFF.

The table lists this clonotype with many counts. The genes are TRBV11-2 and TRBJ1-1, with no clear D. V lost 5 bases and J 1 base, leaving 5 bases between the germline ends. This CDR3 spans 12 amino acids. Per germline, CDR1 SGHAT and CDR2 FQNNGV. CDR3 bases: TGTGCCAGCAGCCGGACGAACACTGAAGCTTTCTTT. This gives the protein CASSRTNTEAFF.

This chain links TRBV4-3 with TRBJ2-2; no clear D gene. The V gene's germline CDR1 is LGHNA and CDR2 YSLEER. Trimming took off 1 base at V and 3 bases at J, with 6 bases between the two ends. The CDR3 runs to 14 residues. The CDR3 loop reads CASSQVQDTGELFF. DNA of the CDR3: TGCGCCAGCAGCCAAGTCCAGGACACCGGGGAGCTGTTTTTT.